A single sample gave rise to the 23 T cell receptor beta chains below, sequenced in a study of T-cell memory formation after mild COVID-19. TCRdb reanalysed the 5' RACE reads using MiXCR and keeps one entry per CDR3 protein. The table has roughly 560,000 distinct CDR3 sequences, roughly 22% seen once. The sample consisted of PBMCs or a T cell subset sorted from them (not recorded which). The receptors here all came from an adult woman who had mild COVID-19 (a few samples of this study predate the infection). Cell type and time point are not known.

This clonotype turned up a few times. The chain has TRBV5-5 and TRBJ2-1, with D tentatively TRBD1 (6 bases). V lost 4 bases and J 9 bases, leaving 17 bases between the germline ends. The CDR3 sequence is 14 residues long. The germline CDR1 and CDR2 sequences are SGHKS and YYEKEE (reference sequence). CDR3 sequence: CASSLDSWASEQFF. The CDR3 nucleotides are TGTGCCAGCAGCCTGGACAGTTGGGCCAGTGAGCAGTTCTTC.

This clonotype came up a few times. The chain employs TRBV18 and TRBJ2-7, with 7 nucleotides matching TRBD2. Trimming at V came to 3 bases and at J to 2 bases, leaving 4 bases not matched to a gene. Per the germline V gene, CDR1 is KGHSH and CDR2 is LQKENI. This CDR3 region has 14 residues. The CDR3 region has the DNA TGTGCCAGCTCACCTCAGCGGGATACCTACGAGCAGTACTTC. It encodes CASSPQRDTYEQYF.

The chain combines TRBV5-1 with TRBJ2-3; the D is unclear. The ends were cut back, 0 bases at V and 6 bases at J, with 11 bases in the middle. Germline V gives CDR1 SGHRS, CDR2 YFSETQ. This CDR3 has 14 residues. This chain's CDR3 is CASSLGTEGDTQYF. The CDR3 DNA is TGCGCCAGCAGCTTGGGGACGGAAGGGGATACGCAGTATTTT.

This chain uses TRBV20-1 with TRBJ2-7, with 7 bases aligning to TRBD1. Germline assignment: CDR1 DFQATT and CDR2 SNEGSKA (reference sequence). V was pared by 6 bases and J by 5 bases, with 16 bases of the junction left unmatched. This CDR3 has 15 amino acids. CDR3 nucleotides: TGCAGTGCCCCCTGGACAGGTTCTTTGAGGAACGAGCAGTACTTC. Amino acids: CSAPWTGSLRNEQYF.

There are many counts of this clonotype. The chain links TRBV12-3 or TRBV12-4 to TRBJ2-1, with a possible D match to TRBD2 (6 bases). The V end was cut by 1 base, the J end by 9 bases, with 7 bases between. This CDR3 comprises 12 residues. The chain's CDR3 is CASSLGGIEQFF. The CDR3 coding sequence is TGTGCCAGCAGTTTAGGCGGGATTGAGCAGTTCTTC.

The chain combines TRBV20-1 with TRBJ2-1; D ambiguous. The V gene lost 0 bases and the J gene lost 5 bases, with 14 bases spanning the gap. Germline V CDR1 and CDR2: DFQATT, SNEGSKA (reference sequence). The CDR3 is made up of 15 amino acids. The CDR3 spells CSARETGRTNNEQFF. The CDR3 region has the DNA TGCAGTGCTAGAGAGACCGGCCGGACGAACAATGAGCAGTTCTTC.

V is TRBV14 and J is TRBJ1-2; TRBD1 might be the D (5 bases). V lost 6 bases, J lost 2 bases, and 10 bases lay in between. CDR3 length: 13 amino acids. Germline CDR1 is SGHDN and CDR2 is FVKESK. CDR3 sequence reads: CASSRDQNYGYTF. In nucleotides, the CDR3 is TGTGCCAGCAGTCGGGACCAAAACTATGGCTACACCTTC.

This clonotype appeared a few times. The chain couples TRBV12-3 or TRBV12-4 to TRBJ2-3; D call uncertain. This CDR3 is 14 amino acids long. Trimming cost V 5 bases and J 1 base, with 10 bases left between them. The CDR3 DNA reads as TGTGCCAGCAGTATCTACCACCGCACAGATACGCAGTATTTT. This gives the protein CASSIYHRTDTQYF.

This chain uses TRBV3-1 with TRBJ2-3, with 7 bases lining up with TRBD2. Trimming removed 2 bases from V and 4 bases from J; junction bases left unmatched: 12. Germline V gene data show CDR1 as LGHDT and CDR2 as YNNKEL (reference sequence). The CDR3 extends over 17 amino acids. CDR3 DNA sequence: TGTGCCAGCAGCCAATCTATGGCGGGAGATGGAGCAGATACGCAGTATTTT. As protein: CASSQSMAGDGADTQYF.

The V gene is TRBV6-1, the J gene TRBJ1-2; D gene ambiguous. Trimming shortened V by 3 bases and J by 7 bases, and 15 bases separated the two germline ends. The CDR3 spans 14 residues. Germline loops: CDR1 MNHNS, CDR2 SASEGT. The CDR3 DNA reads TGTGCCAGCAGTGATTACGAACCCGGAGGTGGCTACACCTTC. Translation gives CASSDYEPGGGYTF.

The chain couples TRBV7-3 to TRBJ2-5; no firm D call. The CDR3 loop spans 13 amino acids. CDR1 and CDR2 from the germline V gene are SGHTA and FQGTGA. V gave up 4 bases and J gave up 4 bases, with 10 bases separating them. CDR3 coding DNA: TGTGCCAGCAGCTGGATCAAAGGAGAGACCCAGTACTTC. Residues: CASSWIKGETQYF.

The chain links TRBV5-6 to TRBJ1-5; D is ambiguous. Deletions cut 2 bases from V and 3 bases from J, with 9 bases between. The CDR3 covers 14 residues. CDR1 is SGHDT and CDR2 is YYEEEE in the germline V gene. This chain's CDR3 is CASSFFRNNQPQHF. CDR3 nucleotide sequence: TGTGCCAGCAGCTTTTTCAGAAACAATCAGCCCCAGCATTTT.

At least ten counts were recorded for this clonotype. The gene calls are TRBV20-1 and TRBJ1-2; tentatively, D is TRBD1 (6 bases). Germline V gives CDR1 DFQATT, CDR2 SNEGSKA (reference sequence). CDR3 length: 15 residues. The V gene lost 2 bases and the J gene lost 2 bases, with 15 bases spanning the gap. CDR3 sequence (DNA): TGCAGTGCTAGACCCCCTGGAAGGGGGAACTATGGCTACACCTTC. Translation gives CSARPPGRGNYGYTF.

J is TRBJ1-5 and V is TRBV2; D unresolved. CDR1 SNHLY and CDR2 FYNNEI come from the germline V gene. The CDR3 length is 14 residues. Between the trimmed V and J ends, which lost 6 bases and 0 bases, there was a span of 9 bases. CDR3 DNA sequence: TGTGCCAGCAGCACCTTCTATAGCAATCAGCCCCAGCATTTT. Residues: CASSTFYSNQPQHF.

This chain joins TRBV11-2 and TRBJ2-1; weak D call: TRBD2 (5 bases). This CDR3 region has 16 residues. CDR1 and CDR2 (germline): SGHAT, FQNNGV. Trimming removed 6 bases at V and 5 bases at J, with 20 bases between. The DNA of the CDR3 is TGTGCCAGCAGTTATTTCACAGCGGAGCTCCACAATGAGCAGTTCTTC. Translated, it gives CASSYFTAELHNEQFF.

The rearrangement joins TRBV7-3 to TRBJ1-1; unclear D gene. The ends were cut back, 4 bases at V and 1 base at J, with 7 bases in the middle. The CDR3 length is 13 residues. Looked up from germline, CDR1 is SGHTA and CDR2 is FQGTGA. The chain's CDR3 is CASSSTTNTEAFF. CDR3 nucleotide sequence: TGTGCCAGCAGCTCTACGACGAACACTGAAGCTTTCTTT. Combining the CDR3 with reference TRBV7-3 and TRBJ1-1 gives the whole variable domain GAGVSQTPSNKVTEKGKYVELRCDPISGHTALYWYRQSLGQGPEFLIYFQGTGAADDSGLPNDRFFAVRPEGSVSTLKIQRTERGDSAVYLCASSSTTNTEAFFGQGTRLTVV.

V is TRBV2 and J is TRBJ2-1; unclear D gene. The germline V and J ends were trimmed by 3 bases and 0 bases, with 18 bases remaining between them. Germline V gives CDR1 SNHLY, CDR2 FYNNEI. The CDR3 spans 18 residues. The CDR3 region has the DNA TGTGCCAGCAGTGACCCACTAACGGCACTTAGCTCCTACAATGAGCAGTTCTTC. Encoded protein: CASSDPLTALSSYNEQFF.

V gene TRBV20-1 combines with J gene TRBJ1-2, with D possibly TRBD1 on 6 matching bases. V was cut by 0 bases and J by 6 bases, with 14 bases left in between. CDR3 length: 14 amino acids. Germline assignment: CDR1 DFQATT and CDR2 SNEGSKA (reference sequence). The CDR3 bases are TGCAGTGCTAGAGATGGCGGGGGCGCAGATGGCTACACCTTC. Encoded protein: CSARDGGGADGYTF.

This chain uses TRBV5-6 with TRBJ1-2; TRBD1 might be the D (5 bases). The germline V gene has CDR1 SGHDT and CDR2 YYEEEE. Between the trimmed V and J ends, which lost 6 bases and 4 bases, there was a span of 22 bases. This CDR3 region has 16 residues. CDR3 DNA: TGTGCCAGCACCAATTGGGGGGTCCCAGGAGGCTATGGCTACACCTTC. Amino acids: CASTNWGVPGGYGYTF. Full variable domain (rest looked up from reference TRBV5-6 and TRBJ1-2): DAGVTQSPTHLIKTRGQQVTLRCSPKSGHDTVSWYQQALGQGPQFIFQYYEEEERQRGNFPDRFSGHQFPNYSSELNVNALLLGDSALYLCASTNWGVPGGYGYTFGSGTRLTVV.

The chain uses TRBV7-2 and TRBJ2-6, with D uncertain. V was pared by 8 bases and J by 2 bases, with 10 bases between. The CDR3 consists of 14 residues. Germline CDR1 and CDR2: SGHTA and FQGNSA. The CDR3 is CASALGPGANVLTF. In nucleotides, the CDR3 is TGTGCCAGCGCCCTAGGTCCTGGGGCCAACGTCCTGACTTTC.

In DNA form, the CDR3 reads TGTGCCAGCAGCTTTAGAGGGGGGACAGGGATCTACGAGCAGTACTTC. Translating it yields CASSFRGGTGIYEQYF. The rearrangement joins TRBV7-2 to TRBJ2-7; 9 bases map to TRBD1. With V trimmed by 3 bases and J by 3 bases, 9 bases remained unmatched. This CDR3 is 16 amino acids long. CDR1 is SGHTA and CDR2 is FQGNSA in the germline V gene.

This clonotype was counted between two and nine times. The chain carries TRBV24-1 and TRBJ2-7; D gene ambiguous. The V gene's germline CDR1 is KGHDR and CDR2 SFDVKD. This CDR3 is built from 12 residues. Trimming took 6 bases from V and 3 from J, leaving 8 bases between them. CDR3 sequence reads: CATSQTDYEQYF. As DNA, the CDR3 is TGTGCCACCAGTCAAACGGACTACGAGCAGTACTTC.

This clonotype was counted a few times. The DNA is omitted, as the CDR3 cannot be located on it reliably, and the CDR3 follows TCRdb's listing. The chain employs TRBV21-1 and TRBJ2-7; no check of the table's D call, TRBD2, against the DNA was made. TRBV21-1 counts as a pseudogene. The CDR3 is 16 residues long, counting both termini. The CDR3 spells CASTQRVGSGSYEQYF.